This T cell receptor beta chain was identified during a study of T cells in Graves' hyperthyroidism and ophthalmopathy. On this clonotype: Its antigen is unknown.

Clinical symptoms, serum thyroxine, TRAb, thyroid ultrasound and orbital computed tomography established diagnosis. Study-level points and caveats: A model using 13 V-J features told ophthalmopathy apart from stable hyperthyroidism. Expanded thyroid clonotypes (above 0.001) were mostly also found in blood. The model made its ophthalmopathy prediction, and onset followed a median approximately six months later.

CDR3 size: 14 residues. CDR1 and CDR2 (germline): GTSNPN, SVGIG (reference sequence). V was pared by 8 bases and J by 7 bases, with 23 bases between. Amplification of TCR beta CDR3 regions was performed using RNA transcripts as template. During a first-round RT-PCR of the TCR CDR3, the HTBI primer set was used. TCRdb itself ran the multiplex PCR reads through MiXCR, one entry per CDR3 protein. The data hold roughly 500,000 distinct CDR3 sequences, with approximately 49% observed a single time. This clonotype was sampled from an adult woman with Graves' disease, either hyperthyroidism or ophthalmopathy (not recorded which). The V and J genes are TRBV30 and TRBJ2-5; tentatively, D is TRBD1 (7 bases). The sequenced sample was peripheral blood or thyroid tissue (not recorded which). Here the CDR3 DNA reads TGTGCCAGCAGTAGCGAGGGGGCGGGGACGACCCAGTACTTC. This codes for CASSSEGAGTTQYF.